The 19 T cell receptor beta chains below come from one sample, sequenced in a study of shared clonotypes between healthy human individuals. Measured with immunoSEQ multiplex PCR; TCRdb has only the in-frame clones, and not every one. The sample has about 980,000 clones; 60% to 85% are singletons. Material: memory CD4+ T cells sorted from blood. The subset is: CD45RA-negative fraction. The receptors originated from a man younger than 35 in good health.

J is TRBJ2-1 and V is TRBV12-5; 7 bases align to TRBD1. The germline CDR1 and CDR2 sequences are LGHNT and FRNRAP. CDR3 length: 12 amino acids. Germline trimming cut 6 bases from V and 7 bases from J; bases unmatched to any gene: 3. CDR3 nucleotide sequence: TGTGCTAGTGGGACAGGGTTGAATGAGCAGTTCTTC. This codes for CASGTGLNEQFF.

The chain combines TRBV2 with TRBJ2-1, with 8 positions matching TRBD1. With V trimmed by 3 bases and J by 7 bases, 5 bases remained unmatched. The CDR3 is 14 amino acids. CDR1 SNHLY and CDR2 FYNNEI come from the germline V gene. In nucleotides, the CDR3 is TGTGCCAGCAGTGATTGGGGACAGGCAAATGAGCAGTTCTTC. Its protein is CASSDWGQANEQFF.

The V and J genes are TRBV18 and TRBJ1-1; D remains ambiguous. The V end lost 3 bases, the J end lost 5 bases, and 7 bases lay between the germline ends. Germline loops: CDR1 KGHSH, CDR2 LQKENI. This CDR3 has 12 residues. The CDR3 nucleotides are TGTGCCAGCTCACCGCTAACAACTGAAGCTTTCTTT. Protein: CASSPLTTEAFF.

This clone was counted many times. The V and J genes are TRBV10-1 and TRBJ1-2; 9 nucleotides agree with TRBD1. The CDR3 sequence is 13 residues long. Losses at the gene ends were 6 bases for V and 7 bases for J; bases not matched to a gene: 6. Germline-derived CDR1 and CDR2 are WNHNN and SYGVQD (reference sequence). CDR3 in DNA: TGCGCCAGCAGCGCGGACAGGGGAAGTGGCTACACCTTC. This translates into CASSADRGSGYTF.

This rearrangement joins TRBV2 to TRBJ1-1, with D hard to call. Germline assignment: CDR1 SNHLY and CDR2 FYNNEI. The germline V and J ends were trimmed by 6 bases and 2 bases, with 16 bases remaining between them. CDR3 length: 15 amino acids. For the CDR3, the DNA is TGTGCCAGCAGAAGTGCCGTGAACCTTAACACTGAAGCTTTCTTT. Translating gives CASRSAVNLNTEAFF.

This chain uses TRBV5-1 with TRBJ2-5; D uncertain. This CDR3 has 15 residues. The germline V and J ends were trimmed by 0 bases and 2 bases, with 11 bases remaining between them. The germline V gene encodes CDR1 SGHRS and CDR2 YFSETQ. CDR3 loop: CASSLGQGPQETQYF. CDR3 DNA: TGCGCCAGCAGCTTGGGACAAGGACCACAAGAGACCCAGTACTTC.

The V gene is TRBV7-2, the J gene TRBJ1-6, with D possibly TRBD1 on 6 matching bases. Germline V lookup: CDR1 SGHTA, CDR2 FQGNSA. CDR3 length: 16 residues. V gave up 1 base and J gave up 8 bases, with 15 bases separating them. CDR3 DNA: TGTGCCAGCAGCTTAGACAGGGAGGTGTGGGATTCACCCCTCCACTTT. This encodes CASSLDREVWDSPLHF.

Concerning this clone: With only one base between it and a far larger clone, this is likely a read error. This chain links TRBV9 with TRBJ2-5; 7 bases agree with TRBD2. V dropped 1 base and J dropped 2; count of bases not matched to a gene: 2. In germline, CDR1 is SGDLS, CDR2 YYNGEE. This CDR3 comprises 14 residues. CDR3 amino acids: CASSVHGGQETQYF. The DNA of the CDR3 is TGTGCCAGCAGCGTACACGGGGGGCAAGAGACCCAGTACTTC.

V usage is TRBV28 and J usage is TRBJ1-1; maybe TRBD1 (5 bases). CDR1 MDHEN and CDR2 SYDVKM come from the germline V gene. The CDR3 has 17 residues. Trimming pared 2 bases from V and 1 base from J, leaving 17 bases between. The CDR3 sequence: CASSLGGRGRKNTEAFF. The CDR3 DNA sequence: TGTGCCAGCAGTTTAGGTGGGAGGGGACGCAAGAACACTGAAGCTTTCTTT.

In this sample, this clone turned up once. V and J are TRBV30 and TRBJ1-2, with a weak D call TRBD1 (5 bases). Trimming removed 0 bases at V and 7 bases at J, with 18 bases between. The CDR3 is 15 residues long. CDR1 is GTSNPN, CDR2 SVGIG, per germline (reference sequence). CDR3 sequence: CAWSVGQGSYRGYTF. DNA for the CDR3: TGTGCCTGGAGTGTAGGGCAGGGTTCGTACCGTGGCTACACCTTC. The entire variable domain, with the rest obtained from reference TRBV30 and TRBJ1-2, is as follows: SQTIHQWPATLVQPVGSPLSLECTVEGTSNPNLYWYRQAAGRGLQLLFYSVGIGQISSEVPQNLSASRPQDRQFILSSKKLLLSDSGFYLCAWSVGQGSYRGYTFGSGTRLTVV.

V and J are TRBV11-1 and TRBJ2-5; 9 positions match TRBD1. The V gene end was trimmed by 6 bases and the J gene end by 2 bases; junction bases not matched to a gene: 10. This CDR3 has 16 amino acids. Per the germline V gene, CDR1 is SGHAT and CDR2 is FQDESV (reference sequence). The CDR3 region has the DNA TGTGCCAGCAGGACCGACCCGGGACAGGGTCAAGAGACCCAGTACTTC. The encoded protein is CASRTDPGQGQETQYF.

This chain connects TRBV6-5 to TRBJ1-1, with 7 bases matching TRBD1. The germline V gene has CDR1 MNHEY and CDR2 SVGAGI. The CDR3 consists of 15 residues. With V trimmed by 6 bases and J by 1 base, 8 bases remained unmatched. CDR3 in amino acids: CASSPGYRGNTEAFF. The DNA of the CDR3 is TGTGCCAGCAGCCCCGGTTACAGGGGGAACACTGAAGCTTTCTTT.

The chain joins TRBV5-1 to TRBJ1-1; the match to TRBD1 covers 8 bases. Germline V gene lookup returns CDR1 SGHRS and CDR2 YFSETQ. With V trimmed by 4 bases and J by 4 bases, 9 bases remained unmatched. CDR3 size: 15 residues. Written as DNA, the CDR3 is TGCGCCAGCAGCATTGCAGGGGGCGCGGGCACTGAAGCTTTCTTT. This translates into CASSIAGGAGTEAFF.

The J gene is TRBJ1-1, the V gene TRBV6-6, with D hard to call. V lost 0 bases and J 8 bases, leaving 7 bases between the germline ends. This CDR3 contains 12 residues. Germline V gene data show CDR1 as MNHNY and CDR2 as SVGAGI (reference sequence). CDR3 sequence reads: CASSYSGREAFF. The CDR3 region has the DNA TGTGCCAGCAGTTACTCGGGTAGGGAAGCTTTCTTT.

The chain recombines TRBV4-1 with TRBJ2-7; 8 positions match TRBD1. The germline gives CDR1 MGHRA, CDR2 YSYEKL. The CDR3 covers 15 residues. Trimming removed 7 bases from V and 0 bases from J; junction bases left unmatched: 8. Here the CDR3 DNA reads TGCGCCAGCAACAAGTTTGGGACAGGCTCCTACGAGCAGTACTTC. It specifies CASNKFGTGSYEQYF.

Notes on this clone: The sample holds other DNA sequences that translate to the same CDR3. V gene TRBV18 combines with J gene TRBJ1-1; D uncertain. V lost 2 bases and J 2 bases, leaving 6 bases between the germline ends. Germline V gene lookup returns CDR1 KGHSH and CDR2 LQKENI. The CDR3 consists of 13 residues. This CDR3 is CASSPVSNTEAFF. CDR3 sequence (DNA): TGTGCCAGCTCACCAGTGTCAAACACTGAAGCTTTCTTT.

V and J are TRBV4-3 and TRBJ2-3; either TRBD1 or TRBD2 may supply D (5 bases each). Germline assignment: CDR1 LGHNA and CDR2 YSLEER. With 2 bases removed from V and 7 bases from J, the gap between germline ends came to 19 bases. The CDR3 extends over 16 amino acids. The CDR3 is CASSQRRVSGGNTQYF. CDR3 nucleotides: TGCGCCAGCAGCCAACGTAGAGTTAGTGGGGGAAATACGCAGTATTTT.

The gene calls are TRBV10-3 and TRBJ2-7, with 8 bases matching TRBD1. The V segment lost 6 bases and the J segment 1 base; nucleotides outside the gene matches: 8. The CDR3 extends over 15 amino acids. CDR1 ENHRY and CDR2 SYGVKD come from the germline V gene. The CDR3 loop is CAISAGGQESYEQYF. For the CDR3, the DNA is TGTGCCATCAGCGCCGGGGGACAGGAGTCCTACGAGCAGTACTTC.

The chain has TRBV9 and TRBJ2-3; 13 bases agree with TRBD2. V lost 0 bases and J lost 5; bases outside the gene matches: 6. CDR1 is SGDLS, CDR2 YYNGEE, per germline. CDR3 length equals 17 residues. CDR3 amino acids: CASSVGGLAGTGDTQYF. The CDR3 nucleotides read TGTGCCAGCAGCGTAGGGGGACTAGCGGGGACCGGAGATACGCAGTATTTT.